The entry below describes one T cell receptor beta chain. Its target is unknown. Profiled with immunoSEQ multiplex PCR; TCRdb holds only in-frame clones, not every one. In the table there are about 140,000 clones, about nine tenths of which are singletons. This sample is part of a study of T cell responses to AZD1222 COVID-19 vaccine. Study-wide findings and caveats: Variant regions that are unmutated are reportedly the target of nearly half of spike-specific TCRs. Vaccine-related CD4 TCRs covered spike, predominating at 160-218 and 743-854. The donor group comprised mostly white British people and more females; the analysis possibly underestimated clonal diversity.

The CDR3 length is 19 residues. Trimming stripped 8 bases from V and 1 base from J, with 23 bases between. Germline values: CDR1 KGHDR, CDR2 SFDVKD. The clonotype originates from an adult who received the AZD1222 COVID-19 vaccine. This material consisted of peripheral blood, taken 28 days after the second AZD1222 dose. The chain joins TRBV24-1 to TRBJ2-6; TRBD2 is a possible D gene (6 bases). The DNA for the CDR3 is TGTGCCACCAAGGGCGCTAAGGGACTGGGATGTTCTGGGGCCAACGTCCTGACTTTC. Its translation: CATKGAKGLGCSGANVLTF.